This T cell receptor (beta chain) was profiled in a study of identical twins. V gave up 5 bases and J gave up 4 bases; unmatched junction bases: 8. In germline, CDR1 is DFQATT, CDR2 SNEGSKA (reference sequence). The CDR3 consists of 14 residues. TCRdb passed the 5' RACE reads through MiXCR, listing each CDR3 protein once. Here the sample spans some 1,600,000 distinct CDR3 sequences, about 32% being singletons. This chain uses TRBV20-1 with TRBJ1-1, with 9 positions matching TRBD1. This TCR derives from a newborn girl in good health. Input material: cord blood. CDR3 DNA sequence: TGCAGTGCTCACCGGGACAGGGTGGGCACTGAAGCTTTCTTT. Protein: CSAHRDRVGTEAFF.